This entry is about one T cell receptor (beta chain). The germline gives CDR1 MNHEY, CDR2 SVGAGI. The CDR3 runs 15 residues. The sample belongs to a study of CD4 and CD8 cells across lung adenocarcinoma regions. In TCRdb, the PCR reads were re-called with MiXCR into one record per CDR3 protein. The sample lists roughly 2,000 distinct CDR3 sequences, 40% to 55% occurring once. Samples came from patients with localized non-small cell lung adenocarcinoma. Material for sequencing was CD4+ T cells from the center of a lung tumor. This receptor was identified in a female donor with lung adenocarcinoma. The CD4 and CD8 labels of this study may be unreliable. This chain uses TRBV6-5 with TRBJ2-1; 7 bases fit TRBD1. The J call is uncertain, as TRBJ2-7 better fits the DNA end. The DNA of the CDR3 is TGTGCCAGCAGTTATGTAGGGGGCCCCCTCTACGAGCAGTACTTC. Translation: CASSYVGGPLYEQYF.